This T cell receptor (beta chain) was observed in a study of T cell repertoires in cytomegalovirus infection. The wider study: Epitope selection comprised recently identified HLA-C-restricted CMV epitopes and well-studied HLA-B-restricted CMV epitopes. Study-level results: HLA-C-restricted TCR beta clonotypes specific for CMV led the ex vivo response. Identification of carriers of CMV plus the relevant HLA was achieved through cumulative public TCR beta family frequency.

TCRdb itself ran the reads through MiXCR, one entry per CDR3 protein. The table shows 450,000 to 650,000 distinct CDR3 sequences, with 35% to 50% occurring only once. In this sample, this clonotype turned up a few times. Its antigen remains unknown. The receptor was isolated from a human donor in good health (CMV status not recorded). Some clones in this sample may be carry-over from other donors' samples. The starting material was cultured PBMCs, obtained from culture after CMV antigen stimulation.

Here the CDR3 DNA reads TGTGCCAGTAGCCCCTCCGGACAGGGAGGTCTCGCTGAAGCTTTCTTT. Its translation: CASSPSGQGGLAEAFF. This sequence joins TRBV19 and TRBJ1-1; 8 nucleotides match TRBD1. The CDR3 runs 16 residues. CDR1 and CDR2 from the germline V gene are LNHDA and SQIVND (reference sequence). V lost 6 bases to trimming and J lost 6 bases; unmatched junction nucleotides: 15.